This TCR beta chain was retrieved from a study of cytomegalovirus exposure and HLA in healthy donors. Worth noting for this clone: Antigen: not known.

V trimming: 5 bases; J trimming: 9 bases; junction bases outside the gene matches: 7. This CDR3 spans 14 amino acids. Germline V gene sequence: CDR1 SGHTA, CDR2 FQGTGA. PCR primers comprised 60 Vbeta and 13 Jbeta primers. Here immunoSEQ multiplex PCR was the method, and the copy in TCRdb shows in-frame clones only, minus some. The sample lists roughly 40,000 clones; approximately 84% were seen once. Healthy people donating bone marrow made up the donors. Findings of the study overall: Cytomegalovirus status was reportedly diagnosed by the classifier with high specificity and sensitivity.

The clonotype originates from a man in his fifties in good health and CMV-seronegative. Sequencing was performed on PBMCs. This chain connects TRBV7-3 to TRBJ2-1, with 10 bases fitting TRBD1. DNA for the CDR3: TGTGCCAGCAGCCTCAGCCGGGACAGGGGTGAGCAGTTCTTC. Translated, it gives CASSLSRDRGEQFF.